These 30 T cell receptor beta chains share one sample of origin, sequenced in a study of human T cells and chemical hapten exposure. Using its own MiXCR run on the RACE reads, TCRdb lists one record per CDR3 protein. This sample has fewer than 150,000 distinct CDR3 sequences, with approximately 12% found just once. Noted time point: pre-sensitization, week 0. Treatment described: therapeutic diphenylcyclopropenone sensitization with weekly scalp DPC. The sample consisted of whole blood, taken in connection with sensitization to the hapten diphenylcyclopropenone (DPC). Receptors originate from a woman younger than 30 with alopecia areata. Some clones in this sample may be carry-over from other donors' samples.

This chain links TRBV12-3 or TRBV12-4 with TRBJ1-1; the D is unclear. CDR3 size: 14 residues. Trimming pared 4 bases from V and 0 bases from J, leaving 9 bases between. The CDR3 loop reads CASSSVPVNTEAFF. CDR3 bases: TGTGCCAGCAGTTCCGTTCCGGTGAACACTGAAGCTTTCTTT.

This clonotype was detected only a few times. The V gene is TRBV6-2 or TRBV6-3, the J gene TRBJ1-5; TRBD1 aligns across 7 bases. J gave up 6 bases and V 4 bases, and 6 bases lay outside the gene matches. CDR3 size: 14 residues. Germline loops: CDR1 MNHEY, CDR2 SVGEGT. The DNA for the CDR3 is TGTGCCAGCAGTTTTAAGGGGGCGCGTCAGCCCCAGCATTTT. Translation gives CASSFKGARQPQHF.

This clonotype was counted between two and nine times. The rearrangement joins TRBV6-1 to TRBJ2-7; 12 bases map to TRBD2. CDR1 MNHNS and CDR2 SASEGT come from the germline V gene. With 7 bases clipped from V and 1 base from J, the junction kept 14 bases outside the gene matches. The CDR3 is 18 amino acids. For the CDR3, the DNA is TGTGCCAGCAAGACGACAGGGGCGACTAGCGGGGGTTCCTACGAGCAGTACTTC. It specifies CASKTTGATSGGSYEQYF.

The CDR3 is CASSQIRDTTNEKLFF. CDR3 sequence (DNA): TGTGCCAGCAGTCAAATCCGGGACACAACTAATGAAAAACTGTTTTTT. The chain recombines TRBV27 with TRBJ1-4, with D possibly being TRBD1 (6 bases). Deletions cut 5 bases from V and 0 bases from J, with 13 bases between. The CDR3 runs 16 residues. Germline V lookup: CDR1 MNHEY, CDR2 SMNVEV (reference sequence).

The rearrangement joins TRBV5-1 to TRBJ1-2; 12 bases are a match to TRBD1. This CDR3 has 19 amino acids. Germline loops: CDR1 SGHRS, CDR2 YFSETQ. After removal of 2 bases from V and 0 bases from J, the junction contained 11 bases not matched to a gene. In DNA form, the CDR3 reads TGCGCCAGCAGCTTAAACCTTCCGGGACAGGGGGCCCCTAACTATGGCTACACCTTC. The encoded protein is CASSLNLPGQGAPNYGYTF.

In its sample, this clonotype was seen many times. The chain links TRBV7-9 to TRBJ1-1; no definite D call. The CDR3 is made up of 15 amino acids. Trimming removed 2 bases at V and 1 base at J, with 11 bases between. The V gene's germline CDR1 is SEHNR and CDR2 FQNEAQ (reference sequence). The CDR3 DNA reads TGTGCCAGCAGCTTACACATCGTGGAGAACACTGAAGCTTTCTTT. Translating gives CASSLHIVENTEAFF.

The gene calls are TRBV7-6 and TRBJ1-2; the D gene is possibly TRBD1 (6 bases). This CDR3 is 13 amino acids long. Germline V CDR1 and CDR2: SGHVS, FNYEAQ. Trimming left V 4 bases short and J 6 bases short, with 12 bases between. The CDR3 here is CASSYRGGDGYTF. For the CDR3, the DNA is TGTGCCAGCAGCTACCGCGGGGGCGATGGCTACACCTTC.

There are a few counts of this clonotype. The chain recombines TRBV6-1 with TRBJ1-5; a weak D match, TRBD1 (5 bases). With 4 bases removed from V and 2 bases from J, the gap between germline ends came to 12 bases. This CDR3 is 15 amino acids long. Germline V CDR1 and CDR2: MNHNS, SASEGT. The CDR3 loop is CASSVARDGNQPQHF. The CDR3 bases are TGTGCCAGCAGTGTAGCCAGGGATGGCAATCAGCCCCAGCATTTT.

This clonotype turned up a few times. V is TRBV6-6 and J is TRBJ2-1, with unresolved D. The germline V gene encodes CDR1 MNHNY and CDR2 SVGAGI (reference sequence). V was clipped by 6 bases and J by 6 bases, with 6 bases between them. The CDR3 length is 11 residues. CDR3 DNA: TGTGCCAGCAGCAACCGCAATGAGCAGTTCTTC. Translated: CASSNRNEQFF.

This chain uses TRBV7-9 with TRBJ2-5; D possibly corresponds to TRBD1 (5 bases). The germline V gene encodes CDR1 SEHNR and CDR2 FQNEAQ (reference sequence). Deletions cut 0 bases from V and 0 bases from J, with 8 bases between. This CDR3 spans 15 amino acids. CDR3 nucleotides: TGTGCCAGCAGCTTAGCACAGGAGTACCAAGAGACCCAGTACTTC. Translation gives CASSLAQEYQETQYF.

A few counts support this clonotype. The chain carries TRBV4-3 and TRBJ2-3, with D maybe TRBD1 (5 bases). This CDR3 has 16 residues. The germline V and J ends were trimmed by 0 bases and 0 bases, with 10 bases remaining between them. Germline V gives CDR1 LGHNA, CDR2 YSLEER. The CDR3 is CASSQELGVSTDTQYF. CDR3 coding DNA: TGCGCCAGCAGCCAAGAGCTAGGGGTTAGCACAGATACGCAGTATTTT.

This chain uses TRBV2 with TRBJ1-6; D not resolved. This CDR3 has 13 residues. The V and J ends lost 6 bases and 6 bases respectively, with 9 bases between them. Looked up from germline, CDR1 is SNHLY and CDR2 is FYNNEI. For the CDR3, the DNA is TGTGCCAGCAGAAATACAGTTAATTCACCCCTCCACTTT. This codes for CASRNTVNSPLHF.

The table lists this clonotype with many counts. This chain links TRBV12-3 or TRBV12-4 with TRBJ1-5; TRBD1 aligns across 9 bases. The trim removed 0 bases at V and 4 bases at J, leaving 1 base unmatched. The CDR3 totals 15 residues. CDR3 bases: TGTGCCAGCAGTTTAGCACAGGGGGCGAATCAGCCCCAGCATTTT. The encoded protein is CASSLAQGANQPQHF.

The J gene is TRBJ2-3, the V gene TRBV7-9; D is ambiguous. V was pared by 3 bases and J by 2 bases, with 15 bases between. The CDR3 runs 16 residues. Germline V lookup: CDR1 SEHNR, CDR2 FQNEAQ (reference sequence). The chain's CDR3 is CASSFTASPATDTQYF. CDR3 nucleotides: TGTGCCAGCAGCTTCACGGCTTCGCCTGCCACAGATACGCAGTATTTT.

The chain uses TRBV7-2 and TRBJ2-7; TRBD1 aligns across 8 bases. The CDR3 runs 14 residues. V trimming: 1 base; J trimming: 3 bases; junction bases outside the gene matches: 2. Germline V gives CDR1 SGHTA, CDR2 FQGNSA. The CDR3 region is CASSLGTGRYEQYF. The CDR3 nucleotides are TGTGCCAGCAGCTTAGGGACAGGGCGCTACGAGCAGTACTTC.

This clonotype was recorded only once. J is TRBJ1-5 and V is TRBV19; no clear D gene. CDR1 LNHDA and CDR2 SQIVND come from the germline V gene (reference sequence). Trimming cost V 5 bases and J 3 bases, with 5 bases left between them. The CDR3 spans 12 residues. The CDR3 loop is CASSYLNQPQHF. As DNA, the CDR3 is TGTGCCAGTAGTTATCTCAATCAGCCCCAGCATTTT.

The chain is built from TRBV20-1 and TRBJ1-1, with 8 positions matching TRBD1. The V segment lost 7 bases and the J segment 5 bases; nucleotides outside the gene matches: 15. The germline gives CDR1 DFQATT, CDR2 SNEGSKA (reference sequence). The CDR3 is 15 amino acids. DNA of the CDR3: TGCAGTGTCAGGGGGCCCCAGGGGTCGAGGACTGAAGCTTTCTTT. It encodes CSVRGPQGSRTEAFF.

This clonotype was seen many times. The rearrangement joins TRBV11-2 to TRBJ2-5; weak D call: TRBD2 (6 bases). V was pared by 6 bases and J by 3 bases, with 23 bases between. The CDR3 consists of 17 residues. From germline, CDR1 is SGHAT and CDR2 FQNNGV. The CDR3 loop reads CASSRGTAVPGEETQYF. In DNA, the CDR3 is TGTGCCAGCAGTCGAGGGACTGCTGTGCCGGGGGAAGAGACCCAGTACTTC. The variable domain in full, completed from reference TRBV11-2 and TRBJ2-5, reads EAGVAQSPRYKIIEKRQSVAFWCNPISGHATLYWYQQILGQGPKLLIQFQNNGVVDDSQLPKDRFSAERLKGVDSTLKIQPAKLEDSAVYLCASSRGTAVPGEETQYFGPGTRLLVL.

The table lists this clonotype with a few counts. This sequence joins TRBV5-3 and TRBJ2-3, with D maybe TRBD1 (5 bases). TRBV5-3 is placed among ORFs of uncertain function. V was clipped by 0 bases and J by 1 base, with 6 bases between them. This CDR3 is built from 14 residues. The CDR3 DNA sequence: TGTGCCAGAAGCTTGGGACAGCGCACAGATACGCAGTATTTT. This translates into CARSLGQRTDTQYF.

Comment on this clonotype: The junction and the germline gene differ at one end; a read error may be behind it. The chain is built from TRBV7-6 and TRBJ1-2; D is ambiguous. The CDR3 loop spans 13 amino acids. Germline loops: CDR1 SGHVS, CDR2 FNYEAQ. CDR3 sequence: CVSSLEEGSGYTF. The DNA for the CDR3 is TGTGTCAGCAGCTTAGAGGAGGGAAGTGGCTACACCTTC.

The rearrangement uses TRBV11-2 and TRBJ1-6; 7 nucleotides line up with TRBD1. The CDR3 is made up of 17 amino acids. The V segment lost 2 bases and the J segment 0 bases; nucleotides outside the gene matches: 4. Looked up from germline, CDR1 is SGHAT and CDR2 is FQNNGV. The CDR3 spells CASSLRTGPSYNSPLHF. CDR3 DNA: TGTGCCAGCAGCTTACGGACAGGACCCTCCTATAATTCACCCCTCCACTTT.

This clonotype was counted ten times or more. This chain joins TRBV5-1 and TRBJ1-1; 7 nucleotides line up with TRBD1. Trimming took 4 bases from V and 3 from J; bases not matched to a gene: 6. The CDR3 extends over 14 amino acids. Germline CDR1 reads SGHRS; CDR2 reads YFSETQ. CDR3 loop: CASSGRTGDTEAFF. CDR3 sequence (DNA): TGCGCCAGCAGCGGGAGAACAGGGGACACTGAAGCTTTCTTT. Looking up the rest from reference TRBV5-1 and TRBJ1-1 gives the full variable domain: KAGVTQTPRYLIKTRGQQVTLSCSPISGHRSVSWYQQTPGQGLQFLFEYFSETQRNKGNFPGRFSGRQFSNSRSEMNVSTLELGDSALYLCASSGRTGDTEAFFGQGTRLTVV.

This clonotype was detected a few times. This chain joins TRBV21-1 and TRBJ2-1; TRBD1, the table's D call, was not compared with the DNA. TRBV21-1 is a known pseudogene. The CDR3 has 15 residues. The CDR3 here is CASSHPGQDPNEQFF. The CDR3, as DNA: TGTGCCAGCAGCCACCCGGGACAGGACCCCAATGAGCAGTTCTTC.

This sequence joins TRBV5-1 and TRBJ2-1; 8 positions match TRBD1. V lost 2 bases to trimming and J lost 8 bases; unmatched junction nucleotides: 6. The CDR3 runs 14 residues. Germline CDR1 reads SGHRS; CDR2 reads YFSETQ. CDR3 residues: CASSFGRGQDEQFF. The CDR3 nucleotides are TGCGCCAGCAGCTTTGGCAGGGGGCAAGATGAGCAGTTCTTC. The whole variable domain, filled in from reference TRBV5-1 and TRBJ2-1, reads KAGVTQTPRYLIKTRGQQVTLSCSPISGHRSVSWYQQTPGQGLQFLFEYFSETQRNKGNFPGRFSGRQFSNSRSEMNVSTLELGDSALYLCASSFGRGQDEQFFGPGTRLTVL.

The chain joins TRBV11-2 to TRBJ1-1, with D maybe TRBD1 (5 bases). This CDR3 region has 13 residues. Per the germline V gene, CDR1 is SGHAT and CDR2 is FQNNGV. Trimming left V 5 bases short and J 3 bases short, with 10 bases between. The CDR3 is CASSRMGDTEAFF. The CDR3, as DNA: TGTGCCAGCAGCCGAATGGGGGACACTGAAGCTTTCTTT.

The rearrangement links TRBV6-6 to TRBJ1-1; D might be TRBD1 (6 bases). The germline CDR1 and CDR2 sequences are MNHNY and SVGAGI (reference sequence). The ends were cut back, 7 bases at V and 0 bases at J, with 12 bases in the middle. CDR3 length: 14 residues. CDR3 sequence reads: CASTLDSMNTEAFF. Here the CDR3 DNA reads TGTGCCAGCACCCTGGACAGCATGAACACTGAAGCTTTCTTT.

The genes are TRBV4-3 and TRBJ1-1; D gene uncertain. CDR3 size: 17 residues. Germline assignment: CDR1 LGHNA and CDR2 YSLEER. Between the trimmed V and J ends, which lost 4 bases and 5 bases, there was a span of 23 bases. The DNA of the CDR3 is TGCGCCAGCAGCCCGAACTTATTCAAGACTGACGGGACTGAAGCTTTCTTT. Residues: CASSPNLFKTDGTEAFF.

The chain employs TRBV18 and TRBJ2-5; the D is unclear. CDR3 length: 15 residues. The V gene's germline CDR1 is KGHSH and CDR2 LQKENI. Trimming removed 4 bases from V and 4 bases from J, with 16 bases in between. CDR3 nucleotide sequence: TGTGCCAGCTCACGCGTCGGACGGTCCGGAGAGACCCAGTACTTC. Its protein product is CASSRVGRSGETQYF.

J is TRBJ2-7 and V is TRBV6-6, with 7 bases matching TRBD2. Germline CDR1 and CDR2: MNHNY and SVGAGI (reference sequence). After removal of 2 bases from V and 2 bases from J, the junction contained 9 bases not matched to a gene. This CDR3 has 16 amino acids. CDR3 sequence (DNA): TGTGCCAGCAGTTACCCACTTACCGGGACTACCTACGAGCAGTACTTC. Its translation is CASSYPLTGTTYEQYF.

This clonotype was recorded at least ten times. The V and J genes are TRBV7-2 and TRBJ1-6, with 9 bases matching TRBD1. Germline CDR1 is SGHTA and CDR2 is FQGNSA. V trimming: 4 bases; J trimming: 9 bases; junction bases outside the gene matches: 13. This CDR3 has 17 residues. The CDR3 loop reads CASSSLAGQGFSSPLHF. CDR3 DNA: TGTGCCAGCAGCTCCCTGGCGGGACAGGGTTTCAGTTCACCCCTCCACTTT.